Sequencing of this TCR beta chain was carried out in a study of control samples from healthy donors and cancer patients (dated by TCRdb to 2019 to 2021). The CDR3 runs 12 residues from the cysteine to the phenylalanine. This entry keeps only the CDR3 DNA: 36 bases, framed from base 1. V is shortened by 5 bases, J by 3 bases, and the region joining them spans 8 bases. The CDR1 and CDR2 encoded by the germline V gene (reference sequence) are PRHDT and FYEKMQ. A word on this clone: Its target antigen remains unknown. No much larger clonotype is one base removed from it; base qualities were not supplied.

Receptor amplification or capture employed the immunoSEQ multiplex PCR assay. Entries here come from immuneACCESS through TCRdb and include only in-frame sequences with V and J called. Some clones fail to appear in such tables; in the studies checked, an unresolved V gene covers under half of the shortfall, and the cause of the remainder is unknown. This sample comprises about 96,000 clones, 90% to 95% of them detected only once. The leading ten clones occupy 6.5% to 9.5% of the sample. The V gene is TRBV13 and the J gene is TRBJ2-7, with no confidently assigned D gene. This sequence was found in a young man in good health. The sample was blood. In nucleotide form, the sequence is TGTGCCAGCAGCATCCACGGCTACGAGCAGTACTTC. Its amino acids are CASSIHGYEQYF.